The 22 T cell receptor beta chains given below trace back to one sample, sequenced in a study of long-term antiretroviral therapy in people with HIV. Sequencing used immunoSEQ v3.0 at survey level. TCRdb's table, derived via immunoSEQ multiplex PCR, lists solely in-frame clones and lacks some. The data show about 39,000 clones, less than 90% seen once. The specimen was unsorted PBMCs, collected just before starting antiretroviral therapy. The source is a woman between 18 and 30 years old with HIV.

This chain joins TRBV4-1 and TRBJ2-1; D remains ambiguous. Germline assignment: CDR1 MGHRA and CDR2 YSYEKL. The CDR3 contains 15 residues. Trimming stripped 0 bases from V and 1 base from J, with 7 bases between. For the CDR3, the DNA is TGCGCCAGCAGCCAAGATTATGGGTCCTACAATGAGCAGTTCTTC. This codes for CASSQDYGSYNEQFF.

The chain carries TRBV19 and TRBJ2-7; 11 bases line up with TRBD1. The CDR3 contains 14 residues. The V segment lost 6 bases and the J segment 5 bases; nucleotides outside the gene matches: 6. The germline V gene has CDR1 LNHDA and CDR2 SQIVND (reference sequence). In DNA form, the CDR3 reads TGTGCCAGTAGGGACAGGGGGCAACTTAACGAGCAGTACTTC. This sequence encodes CASRDRGQLNEQYF.

This clone was counted once. The gene calls are TRBV27 and TRBJ2-1, with D uncertain. The CDR3 covers 13 residues. Germline lookup yields CDR1 MNHEY and CDR2 SMNVEV (reference sequence). V was pared by 3 bases and J by 9 bases, with 12 bases between. CDR3 coding DNA: TGTGCCAGCAGTTTCCATTCTATCACTGAGCAGTTCTTC. Residues: CASSFHSITEQFF.

This clone has only one observation. The V call is TRBV6-4, the J call TRBJ1-1; the D gene is possibly TRBD1 (6 bases). This CDR3 comprises 14 residues. Germline V CDR1 and CDR2: MRHNA, SNTAGT. The V and J ends lost 3 bases and 4 bases respectively, with 12 bases between them. DNA of the CDR3: TGTGCCAGCAGTGAAAAGGGGGGGGTCACTGAAGCTTTCTTT. This sequence encodes CASSEKGGVTEAFF.

The J gene is TRBJ1-4, the V gene TRBV2; 8 nucleotides match TRBD1. The CDR3 has 14 residues. Trimming cost V 4 bases and J 11 bases; bases outside gene matches: 9. Germline V gives CDR1 SNHLY, CDR2 FYNNEI. CDR3 region: CASSAWQGASKLFF. The DNA of the CDR3 is TGTGCCAGCAGTGCATGGCAGGGGGCAAGTAAACTGTTTTTT.

The rearrangement joins TRBV7-8 to TRBJ2-3, with 11 bases that match TRBD2. V was pared by 6 bases and J by 5 bases, with 4 bases of the junction left unmatched. Per germline, CDR1 SGHVS and CDR2 FQNEAQ. The CDR3 extends over 14 amino acids. CDR3 in amino acids: CASRLAGVIDTQYF. CDR3 DNA: TGTGCCAGCAGACTAGCGGGAGTGATAGATACGCAGTATTTT.

This clone has a single count. The V and J genes are TRBV7-9 and TRBJ2-7, with TRBD2 matching over 8 bases. With 5 bases clipped from V and 6 bases from J, the junction kept 12 bases outside the gene matches. There are 15 residues in the CDR3. Germline lookup yields CDR1 SEHNR and CDR2 FQNEAQ (reference sequence). CDR3 region: CASSPRVSGGLEQYF. The CDR3 nucleotides are TGTGCCAGCAGCCCCAGGGTGTCGGGAGGGCTCGAGCAGTACTTC.

The rearrangement links TRBV9 to TRBJ2-3; a weak D match, TRBD2 (6 bases). Germline V gene sequence: CDR1 SGDLS, CDR2 YYNGEE. The V gene lost 0 bases and the J gene lost 2 bases, with 10 bases spanning the gap. This CDR3 has 15 residues. The CDR3 loop reads CASSVAAGFTDTQYF. CDR3 DNA sequence: TGTGCCAGCAGCGTAGCTGCGGGGTTCACAGATACGCAGTATTTT. Full variable domain (outside the CDR3, taken from reference TRBV9 and TRBJ2-3): DSGVTQTPKHLITATGQRVTLRCSPRSGDLSVYWYQQSLDQGLQFLIQYYNGEERAKGNILERFSAQQFPDLHSELNLSSLELGDSALYFCASSVAAGFTDTQYFGPGTRLTVL.

The rearrangement uses TRBV7-3 and TRBJ2-3, with 7 bases aligning to TRBD1. The CDR3 contains 16 residues. Germline CDR1 and CDR2: SGHTA and FQGTGA. Trimming at V came to 3 bases and at J to 8 bases, leaving 14 bases not matched to a gene. The CDR3 here is CASSLSRRGGEGTQYF. CDR3 DNA: TGTGCCAGCAGCTTGAGTCGTCGAGGGGGCGAGGGTACGCAGTATTTT.

V and J are TRBV4-1 and TRBJ2-1, with TRBD2 matching 7 bases. The V and J ends lost 2 bases and 9 bases, in that order; junction bases with no gene match: 10. The germline V gene has CDR1 MGHRA and CDR2 YSYEKL. This CDR3 is built from 15 residues. CDR3 region: CASSQNAGAWREQFF. CDR3 sequence (DNA): TGCGCCAGCAGCCAAAATGCGGGAGCCTGGCGTGAGCAGTTCTTC.

The gene calls are TRBV5-1 and TRBJ1-2; D uncertain. Germline assignment: CDR1 SGHRS and CDR2 YFSETQ. CDR3 length: 15 amino acids. V shed 5 bases and J shed 0 bases, with 14 bases lying between them. In DNA form, the CDR3 reads TGCGCCAGCAGGCCCACCGGGATAGCTAACTATGGCTACACCTTC. It codes for CASRPTGIANYGYTF. Full variable domain (remainder filled in from reference TRBV5-1 and TRBJ1-2): KAGVTQTPRYLIKTRGQQVTLSCSPISGHRSVSWYQQTPGQGLQFLFEYFSETQRNKGNFPGRFSGRQFSNSRSEMNVSTLELGDSALYLCASRPTGIANYGYTFGSGTRLTVV.

The chain carries TRBV10-3 and TRBJ1-5; TRBD1 matches at 8 bases. The CDR3 extends over 14 amino acids. V lost 7 bases, J lost 6 bases, and 8 bases stayed unmatched. CDR1 ENHRY and CDR2 SYGVKD come from the germline V gene. The CDR3 loop is CAITPDREAQPQHF. CDR3 DNA: TGTGCCATCACCCCGGACAGGGAAGCTCAGCCCCAGCATTTT.

The V call is TRBV19, the J call TRBJ1-1; D is uncertain. The CDR3 has 13 amino acids. Germline lookup yields CDR1 LNHDA and CDR2 SQIVND (reference sequence). Trimming shortened V by 3 bases and J by 3 bases, and 8 bases separated the two germline ends. For the CDR3, the DNA is TGTGCCAGTAGTATGGCTGGCGACACTGAAGCTTTCTTT. This gives the protein CASSMAGDTEAFF.

The gene calls are TRBV7-2 and TRBJ2-1, with D perhaps matching TRBD2 (5 bases). Trimming left V 0 bases short and J 10 bases short, with 7 bases between. The CDR3 length is 12 residues. Looked up from germline, CDR1 is SGHTA and CDR2 is FQGNSA. DNA for the CDR3: TGTGCCAGCAGCTTAGCAGGGAGCGAGCAGTTCTTC. Amino acid sequence: CASSLAGSEQFF.

This clone occurred once. The V call is TRBV6-5, the J call TRBJ1-1, with a weak D call TRBD1 (6 bases). The CDR3 is 12 amino acids. CDR1 is MNHEY and CDR2 is SVGAGI in the germline V gene. V was clipped by 11 bases and J by 1 base, with 11 bases between them. CDR3 protein: CAALTGNTEAFF. CDR3 bases: TGTGCCGCTCTGACAGGGAACACTGAAGCTTTCTTT.

This chain connects TRBV29-1 to TRBJ2-7; 11 bases are shared with TRBD2. Unmatched junction bases numbered 11, after V lost 7 bases and J lost 3 bases. CDR1 and CDR2 (germline): SQVTM, ANQGSEA. The CDR3 contains 15 residues. The CDR3 loop is CSGALAGELYYEQYF. DNA of the CDR3: TGCAGCGGCGCACTAGCGGGAGAACTTTACTACGAGCAGTACTTC.

The rearrangement joins TRBV27 to TRBJ2-7; D ambiguous. V lost 5 bases, J lost 0 bases, and 11 bases lay in between. Germline V gene lookup returns CDR1 MNHEY and CDR2 SMNVEV (reference sequence). The CDR3 is 14 residues long. The CDR3 reads CASSPKGYSYEQYF. The CDR3 coding sequence is TGTGCCAGCAGTCCAAAGGGTTACTCCTACGAGCAGTACTTC.

The chain joins TRBV27 to TRBJ2-5; 8 nucleotides match TRBD2. V dropped 5 bases and J dropped 4; count of bases not matched to a gene: 15. The CDR3 sequence is 17 residues long. Looked up from germline, CDR1 is MNHEY and CDR2 is SMNVEV (reference sequence). The CDR3 nucleotides read TGTGCCAGCAGTCCGCTCACTAGCGGCATCCGGGGAGAGACCCAGTACTTC. It specifies CASSPLTSGIRGETQYF.

This clone was detected only a few times. J is TRBJ1-4 and V is TRBV11-2; 8 nucleotides line up with TRBD1. CDR1 is SGHAT and CDR2 is FQNNGV in the germline V gene. The CDR3 has 13 residues. Trimming removed 3 bases from V and 10 bases from J; junction bases left unmatched: 4. CDR3: CASSLQGAGKLFF. CDR3 nucleotide sequence: TGTGCCAGCAGCTTGCAGGGGGCAGGAAAACTGTTTTTT.

The genes are TRBV27 and TRBJ2-7; D might be TRBD1 (6 bases). Germline lookup yields CDR1 MNHEY and CDR2 SMNVEV (reference sequence). Trimming shortened V by 6 bases and J by 2 bases, and 11 bases separated the two germline ends. This CDR3 region has 13 residues. CDR3 bases: TGTGCCAGCAGCCTAAGGACAGCCTACGAGCAGTACTTC. Amino acid sequence: CASSLRTAYEQYF.

This rearrangement joins TRBV2 to TRBJ1-5; D uncertain. The V gene lost 1 base and the J gene lost 4 bases, with 14 bases spanning the gap. There are 16 residues in the CDR3. Germline CDR1 SNHLY, CDR2 FYNNEI. The CDR3 region has the DNA TGTGCCAGCAGTGAAGATCACTTGGCGAATAATCAGCCCCAGCATTTT. It yields the protein CASSEDHLANNQPQHF.

The chain is built from TRBV9 and TRBJ2-4; D tentatively reads TRBD1 or TRBD2 (6 bases each). Trimming pared 0 bases from V and 8 bases from J, leaving 12 bases between. CDR1 is SGDLS, CDR2 YYNGEE, per germline. This CDR3 has 14 residues. The CDR3 loop reads CASSVGGPGDIQYF. CDR3 nucleotides: TGTGCCAGCAGCGTAGGGGGGCCGGGGGACATTCAGTACTTC.